Below are 10 T cell receptor beta chains sequenced from a single sample in a study of CD8 T cells in ankylosing spondylitis. TCRdb re-called the 5' RACE reads through MiXCR, storing one row per CDR3 protein. This table has some 92,000 distinct CDR3 sequences, around 30% appearing once. Sequenced input: blood, either unsorted or a sorted T cell fraction (not recorded which). These receptors originate from a male donor with ankylosing spondylitis or in good health (not recorded which).

This clonotype was picked up a small number of times. V gene TRBV29-1 combines with J gene TRBJ2-5, with TRBD1 identical over 8 bases. The germline V gene encodes CDR1 SQVTM and CDR2 ANQGSEA. CDR3 length equals 14 residues. After removal of 6 bases from V and 4 bases from J, the junction contained 10 bases not matched to a gene. CDR3 nucleotides: TGCAGCGTGGCCTTGCAGGGGGCTAGAGAGACCCAGTACTTC. It specifies CSVALQGARETQYF.

The chain couples TRBV19 to TRBJ2-3; unclear D gene. CDR3 size: 13 residues. Germline assignment: CDR1 LNHDA and CDR2 SQIVND (reference sequence). V lost 3 bases and J 4 bases, leaving 8 bases between the germline ends. The CDR3, as DNA: TGTGCCAGTAGTATCCGGCTGGCAGATACGCAGTATTTT. Encoded protein: CASSIRLADTQYF.

The CDR3 coding sequence is TGTGCCAGCAGTCGGGGACAGGGCCTCCAAGCTTTCTTT. Amino acids: CASSRGQGLQAFF. The rearrangement joins TRBV12-3 or TRBV12-4 to TRBJ1-1; TRBD1 matches 9 bases. The CDR3 has 13 amino acids. Trimming took 5 bases from V and 9 from J; bases not matched to a gene: 7.

The chain uses TRBV10-3 and TRBJ2-3; 9 nucleotides match TRBD2. The length of the CDR3 is 20 residues. CDR1 and CDR2 from the germline V gene are ENHRY and SYGVKD. V was clipped by 5 bases and J by 2 bases; unmatched bases: 20. In DNA, the CDR3 is TGTGCCATCAGTCCCAACAGGGGAGCAGCGGGGGGTATATCCACAGATACGCAGTATTTT. Translated: CAISPNRGAAGGISTDTQYF.

This clonotype was seen a single time. This chain connects TRBV5-1 to TRBJ2-4; no reliable D call. The CDR3 extends over 13 amino acids. V was clipped by 5 bases and J by 7 bases, with 13 bases between them. Germline assignment: CDR1 SGHRS and CDR2 YFSETQ. CDR3 in amino acids: CASSVQVGNIQYF. For the CDR3, the DNA is TGCGCCAGCAGTGTTCAGGTGGGGAACATTCAGTACTTC.

This clonotype was seen at least ten times. The chain uses TRBV28 and TRBJ2-7; D uncertain. The germline V gene has CDR1 MDHEN and CDR2 SYDVKM. The ends were cut back, 3 bases at V and 6 bases at J, with 15 bases in the middle. This CDR3 is 14 amino acids long. Here the CDR3 reads CASSFPGSVGEQYF. CDR3 sequence (DNA): TGTGCCAGCAGTTTCCCGGGCTCCGTGGGCGAGCAGTACTTC.

The V and J genes are TRBV4-1 and TRBJ2-1; D perhaps matches TRBD2 (5 bases). CDR1 and CDR2 from the germline V gene are MGHRA and YSYEKL. The CDR3 is made up of 14 amino acids. V lost 0 bases, J lost 9 bases, and 12 bases lay in between. CDR3 loop: CASSQDETRREQFF. The CDR3 region has the DNA TGCGCCAGCAGCCAAGATGAAACTAGGCGTGAGCAGTTCTTC.

The rearrangement links TRBV5-6 to TRBJ2-5; the match to TRBD2 covers 9 bases. The CDR3 extends over 16 amino acids. The V and J ends lost 0 bases and 3 bases, in that order; junction bases with no gene match: 6. The V gene's germline CDR1 is SGHDT and CDR2 YYEEEE. Written as DNA, the CDR3 is TGTGCCAGCAGCTTGGCACTGACTAGCGGAAAAGAGACCCAGTACTTC. It encodes CASSLALTSGKETQYF.

J is TRBJ1-3 and V is TRBV7-2; 9 nucleotides align to TRBD1. J lost 3 bases, V lost 6 bases, and 9 bases had no gene match. Germline V gene data show CDR1 as SGHTA and CDR2 as FQGNSA. CDR3 length: 16 amino acids. The CDR3 is CASSLQGAVGGNTIYF. The CDR3 coding sequence is TGTGCCAGCAGTTTACAGGGGGCGGTTGGTGGAAACACCATATATTTT.

J is TRBJ2-4 and V is TRBV9; 8 bases fit TRBD1. With 4 bases clipped from V and 1 base from J, the junction kept 7 bases outside the gene matches. The CDR3 has 16 residues. The germline CDR1 and CDR2 sequences are SGDLS and YYNGEE. The CDR3 is CASSSRQGWAKNIQYF. As DNA, the CDR3 is TGTGCCAGCAGCTCAAGACAGGGGTGGGCCAAAAACATTCAGTACTTC.